The 23 T cell receptor beta chains in this list originate from one sample, sequenced in a study of T cell responses to AZD1222 COVID-19 vaccine. Profiled with immunoSEQ multiplex PCR; TCRdb holds only in-frame clones, not every one. The sample holds 200,000 or so clones, approximately 94% seen once. This material consisted of peripheral blood, taken 28 days after the second AZD1222 dose. These receptor sequences come from an adult who received the AZD1222 COVID-19 vaccine.

This clone was recorded a few times. J is TRBJ2-5 and V is TRBV7-3; D might be TRBD1 (6 bases). Germline V gene sequence: CDR1 SGHTA, CDR2 FQGTGA. The CDR3 totals 13 residues. With 5 bases removed from V and 3 bases from J, the gap between germline ends came to 10 bases. The CDR3 bases are TGTGCCAGCAGCCAAGGGGGAGAAGAGACCCAGTACTTC. It specifies CASSQGGEETQYF. The variable domain in full, completed from reference TRBV7-3 and TRBJ2-5, reads GAGVSQTPSNKVTEKGKYVELRCDPISGHTALYWYRQSLGQGPEFLIYFQGTGAADDSGLPNDRFFAVRPEGSVSTLKIQRTERGDSAVYLCASSQGGEETQYFGPGTRLLVL.

The chain recombines TRBV2 with TRBJ2-1; 7 bases align to TRBD1. The length of the CDR3 is 11 residues. Looked up from germline, CDR1 is SNHLY and CDR2 is FYNNEI. Trimming cost V 6 bases and J 15 bases; bases outside gene matches: 8. The CDR3 DNA reads TGTGCCAGCAGACCCGGGACAGCCCGGTTCTTC. Protein product: CASRPGTARFF.

This chain uses TRBV4-1 with TRBJ1-1; TRBD1 might be the D (5 bases). Germline V gives CDR1 MGHRA, CDR2 YSYEKL. The CDR3 totals 16 residues. V lost 2 bases, J lost 0 bases, and 13 bases lay in between. Written as DNA, the CDR3 is TGCGCCAGCAGCCAACCCCAGGGACGGCTGAACACTGAAGCTTTCTTT. It is translated as CASSQPQGRLNTEAFF.

The chain recombines TRBV7-8 with TRBJ1-4; 7 nucleotides match TRBD1. CDR3 size: 16 residues. Unmatched junction bases numbered 12, after V lost 4 bases and J lost 7 bases. Germline V gene lookup returns CDR1 SGHVS and CDR2 FQNEAQ. CDR3 region: CASSSQNWRQGEKLFF. The CDR3 bases are TGTGCCAGCAGCTCCCAGAACTGGAGACAGGGTGAAAAACTGTTTTTT.

The V call is TRBV5-1, the J call TRBJ2-7; 7 positions match TRBD1. This CDR3 comprises 14 residues. Germline CDR1 SGHRS, CDR2 YFSETQ. V was pared by 0 bases and J by 7 bases, with 7 bases of the junction left unmatched. The CDR3 region has the DNA TGCGCCAGCAGCTTGGGACAGGGTATGGGTGAGCAGTACTTC. It specifies CASSLGQGMGEQYF.

This chain links TRBV7-8 with TRBJ1-3, with TRBD1 as a possible D gene (5 bases). The CDR3 runs to 14 residues. Germline CDR1 and CDR2: SGHVS and FQNEAQ. With 5 bases removed from V and 2 bases from J, the gap between germline ends came to 10 bases. The CDR3 sequence: CASSPQEAGNTIYF. The CDR3 nucleotides are TGTGCCAGCAGCCCACAGGAGGCTGGAAACACCATATATTTT. The full variable domain, with the rest looked up from reference TRBV7-8 and TRBJ1-3, is GAGVSQSPRYKVAKRGQDVALRCDPISGHVSLFWYQQALGQGPEFLTYFQNEAQLDKSGLPSDRFFAERPEGSVSTLKIQRTQQEDSAVYLCASSPQEAGNTIYFGEGSWLTVV.

This clone was recorded once. The chain employs TRBV7-9 and TRBJ2-7; D is perhaps TRBD2 (5 bases). Germline V gene data show CDR1 as SEHNR and CDR2 as FQNEAQ (reference sequence). CDR3 length: 13 amino acids. V was cut by 8 bases and J by 5 bases, with 16 bases left in between. The CDR3 here is CASDQNPGNEQYF. The CDR3 DNA reads TGTGCCAGCGACCAAAATCCGGGGAACGAGCAGTACTTC.

V is TRBV5-4 and J is TRBJ2-3; D is uncertain. V was cut by 8 bases and J by 0 bases, with 10 bases left in between. The CDR3 runs 13 residues. CDR1 is SGHNT and CDR2 is YYREEE in the germline V gene (reference sequence). CDR3 sequence reads: CASSGISTDTQYF. The CDR3 DNA follows: TGTGCCAGTTCGGGCATTAGCACAGATACGCAGTATTTT.

The rearrangement uses TRBV2 and TRBJ1-5; D not certain. The germline V gene has CDR1 SNHLY and CDR2 FYNNEI. V lost 6 bases, J lost 0 bases, and 18 bases lay in between. The CDR3 sequence is 17 residues long. Here the CDR3 reads CASSREVSDYSNQPQHF. The CDR3, as DNA: TGTGCCAGCAGCCGTGAAGTCTCCGATTATAGCAATCAGCCCCAGCATTTT.

The genes are TRBV5-1 and TRBJ2-2; 9 bases are shared with TRBD2. There are 15 residues in the CDR3. Germline CDR1 reads SGHRS; CDR2 reads YFSETQ. The trim removed 4 bases at V and 6 bases at J, leaving 7 bases unmatched. The DNA of the CDR3 is TGCGCCAGCAGCCCGCTGGGCGGGGGGGCCGGGGAGCTGTTTTTT. Amino acids: CASSPLGGGAGELFF.

The chain uses TRBV29-1 and TRBJ2-3; D tentatively fits TRBD1 or TRBD2 (5 bases each). Germline V gene lookup returns CDR1 SQVTM and CDR2 ANQGSEA. The CDR3 runs 13 residues. Trimming took 6 bases from V and 0 from J, leaving 10 bases between them. The CDR3: CSVTGPSTDTQYF. Here the CDR3 DNA reads TGCAGCGTGACGGGACCGAGCACAGATACGCAGTATTTT.

The rearrangement links TRBV19 to TRBJ1-3; the match to TRBD1 covers 8 bases. CDR3 length equals 15 residues. Trimming at V came to 6 bases and at J to 0 bases, leaving 4 bases not matched to a gene. Germline V CDR1 and CDR2: LNHDA, SQIVND (reference sequence). The CDR3 nucleotides are TGTGCCAGTAGCAGACAGGGGAGCTCTGGAAACACCATATATTTT. This codes for CASSRQGSSGNTIYF.

The chain links TRBV10-3 to TRBJ2-3; 7 positions match TRBD1. The CDR3 consists of 15 residues. The germline CDR1 and CDR2 sequences are ENHRY and SYGVKD. V lost 5 bases, J lost 0 bases, and 5 bases stayed unmatched. DNA of the CDR3: TGTGCCATCAGTACAGGGGATGTTAGCACAGATACGCAGTATTTT. Its translation is CAISTGDVSTDTQYF.

The rearrangement links TRBV5-1 to TRBJ1-2, with D unclear. Germline CDR1 is SGHRS and CDR2 is YFSETQ. The V gene lost 3 bases and the J gene lost 4 bases, with 13 bases spanning the gap. This CDR3 has 14 amino acids. CDR3 in amino acids: CASSSQGSFYGYTF. CDR3 nucleotide sequence: TGCGCCAGCAGCTCGCAAGGGAGTTTCTATGGCTACACCTTC.

The rearrangement links TRBV19 to TRBJ1-2, with D possibly matching TRBD1 (6 bases). Germline V gene data show CDR1 as LNHDA and CDR2 as SQIVND (reference sequence). The V gene lost 7 bases and the J gene lost 3 bases, with 12 bases spanning the gap. The CDR3 length is 13 residues. CDR3 DNA: TGTGCCAGTATCAACAGGGCCGACTATGGCTACACCTTC. This translates into CASINRADYGYTF.

This clone was detected only once. The chain combines TRBV10-3 with TRBJ2-5; 8 nucleotides align to TRBD2. Germline V gene lookup returns CDR1 ENHRY and CDR2 SYGVKD. V lost 0 bases to trimming and J lost 3 bases; unmatched junction nucleotides: 12. The CDR3 has 18 residues. The CDR3 DNA follows: TGTGCCATCAGTGAGTCTAGGCGGGGGGCCCCCAGCAAAGAGACCCAGTACTTC. It codes for CAISESRRGAPSKETQYF.

The V call is TRBV2, the J call TRBJ1-2; 9 positions agree with TRBD1. V dropped 7 bases and J dropped 4; count of bases not matched to a gene: 16. The length of the CDR3 is 17 residues. Germline CDR1 reads SNHLY; CDR2 reads FYNNEI. The CDR3 protein is CASKGTGTQDEGYGYTF. CDR3 coding DNA: TGTGCCAGCAAGGGGACAGGGACTCAAGATGAGGGCTATGGCTACACCTTC.

This clone was observed a single time. One end of the junction varies from germline; a read error may be responsible. The chain recombines TRBV23-1 with TRBJ1-3; tentatively, D is TRBD1 (6 bases). TRBV23-1 is classed as an ORF, of uncertain function. The CDR3 contains 15 residues. CDR3 in DNA: TGCGCCAGCAGTCAATCGAACCGGGACACAACTTCTAAAGATTTT. Translation: CASSQSNRDTTSKDF.

In its sample, this clone was seen once. V usage is TRBV11-3 and J usage is TRBJ2-3; TRBD2 agrees at 11 bases. Germline CDR1 and CDR2: SGHNT and YENEEA. Losses at the gene ends were 4 bases for V and 4 bases for J; bases not matched to a gene: 13. This CDR3 has 18 residues. CDR3 protein: CASSSTLAGAGNADTQYF. CDR3 DNA sequence: TGTGCCAGCAGCTCAACACTAGCGGGGGCCGGGAACGCAGATACGCAGTATTTT.

The V call is TRBV7-6, the J call TRBJ1-5; possible D gene TRBD1, 6 bases. With 2 bases removed from V and 2 bases from J, the gap between germline ends came to 16 bases. This CDR3 region has 17 residues. The germline CDR1 and CDR2 sequences are SGHVS and FNYEAQ. For the CDR3, the DNA is TGTGCCAGCAGCTTAAGAGGAGGGGGGGAGGGCAATCAGCCCCAGCATTTT. It encodes CASSLRGGGEGNQPQHF.

This chain connects TRBV11-2 to TRBJ2-3; 13 bases match TRBD2. Unmatched junction bases numbered 4, after V lost 1 base and J lost 6 bases. Germline V CDR1 and CDR2: SGHAT, FQNNGV. The CDR3 spans 16 residues. The CDR3, as DNA: TGTGCCAGCAGCTTAGGGGGACTAGCGGGGAGGGATACGCAGTATTTT. Its protein is CASSLGGLAGRDTQYF.

The V and J genes are TRBV29-1 and TRBJ2-2; the match to TRBD1 covers 10 bases. Germline V gives CDR1 SQVTM, CDR2 ANQGSEA. The CDR3 loop spans 14 amino acids. V was clipped by 6 bases and J by 5 bases; unmatched bases: 6. CDR3 residues: CSVRQGAVTGELFF. The CDR3 nucleotides are TGCAGCGTACGACAGGGGGCCGTTACCGGGGAGCTGTTTTTT.

The rearrangement uses TRBV6-5 and TRBJ1-4, with TRBD1 as a possible D gene (6 bases). Germline CDR1 MNHEY, CDR2 SVGAGI. The CDR3 length is 15 residues. Between the trimmed V and J ends, which lost 7 bases and 7 bases, there was a span of 19 bases. As DNA, the CDR3 is TGTGCCAGCAAGGACGGGGGCGAGGGGTTTGAAAAACTGTTTTTT. Its translation is CASKDGGEGFEKLFF.